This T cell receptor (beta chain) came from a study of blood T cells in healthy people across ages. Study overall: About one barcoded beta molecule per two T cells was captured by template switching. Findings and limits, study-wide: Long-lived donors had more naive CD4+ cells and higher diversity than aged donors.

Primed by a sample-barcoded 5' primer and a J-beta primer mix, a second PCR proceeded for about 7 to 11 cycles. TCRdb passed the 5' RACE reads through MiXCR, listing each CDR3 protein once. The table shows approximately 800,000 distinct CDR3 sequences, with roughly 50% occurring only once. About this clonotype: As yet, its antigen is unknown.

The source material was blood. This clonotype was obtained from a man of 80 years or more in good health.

CDR3 sequence: CATSRDNSGSYNEQFF. As DNA, the CDR3 is TGTGCCACCAGCAGAGATAATAGCGGTTCCTACAATGAGCAGTTCTTC. V usage is TRBV15 and J usage is TRBJ2-1; tentatively, D is TRBD2 (6 bases). Germline-derived CDR1 and CDR2 are LNHNV and YYDKDF (reference sequence). This CDR3 has 16 residues. V lost 0 bases to trimming and J lost 1 base, with 10 bases between them.